A single sample gave rise to the 28 T cell receptor beta chains below, sequenced in a study of T cell changes during pregnancy in multiple sclerosis (dated by TCRdb to between 2017 and 2020). Library preparation employed the immunoSEQ multiplex PCR assay. The clones in this table, taken by TCRdb from immuneACCESS, are in-frame only. Not every clone is retained; where verified, under half of the shortfall comes from an unresolved V gene, and the cause of the rest is unknown. The sample table lists about 31,000 clones, just over 90% of them with a count of one. Of the sample, roughly 4.5% is held by the ten largest clones. Sequences were derived from CD8+ T cells from peripheral blood mononuclear cells, sampled in the second trimester of pregnancy. Receptor source: a female donor with multiple sclerosis, enrolled in a pregnancy study.

The genes are TRBV11-2 and TRBJ1-4, with a tentative D call TRBD1 (6 bases). Germline V lookup: CDR1 SGHAT, CDR2 FQNNGV. Trimming removed 2 bases from V and 6 bases from J, with 13 bases in between. The length of the CDR3 is 15 residues. Written as DNA, the CDR3 is TGTGCCAGCAGCTTATTGGCCAGGGGAGATGAAAAACTGTTTTTT. Its translation: CASSLLARGDEKLFF.

The chain is built from TRBV5-1 and TRBJ1-1, with a possible D match to TRBD1 (5 bases). V dropped 4 bases and J dropped 0 bases, with 16 bases sitting between them. This CDR3 is built from 16 residues. From germline, CDR1 is SGHRS and CDR2 YFSETQ. CDR3 protein: CASSRLPGVMNTEAFF. The CDR3 bases are TGCGCCAGCAGCCGACTACCGGGGGTCATGAACACTGAAGCTTTCTTT.

The rearrangement uses TRBV18 and TRBJ2-7; 8 bases are shared with TRBD1. The germline CDR1 and CDR2 sequences are KGHSH and LQKENI. The CDR3 contains 16 residues. V shed 5 bases and J 2 bases; nucleotides not matched to a gene: 11. CDR3 region: CASSGNRGASTYEQYF. CDR3 bases: TGTGCCAGCTCAGGGAACAGGGGGGCCTCCACCTACGAGCAGTACTTC.

The rearrangement links TRBV4-1 to TRBJ1-2; no clear D gene. This CDR3 is 14 amino acids long. Between the trimmed V and J ends, which lost 3 bases and 14 bases, there was a span of 22 bases. CDR1 is MGHRA and CDR2 is YSYEKL in the germline V gene. The chain's CDR3 is CASSQIFLIGVLTF. The CDR3 bases are TGCGCCAGCAGCCAGATATTCCTCATCGGGGTGTTAACCTTC.

Details on this clone: Its ends do not fully match the called genes, so a read error is possible. The chain combines TRBV4-1 with TRBJ2-3, with a possible D match to TRBD1 (5 bases). The CDR3 spans 16 residues. Per germline, CDR1 MGHRA and CDR2 YSYEKL. CDR3 DNA sequence: TGCGCCAGCAGCAAAGACCAGGGATCACGCACAGATACGCAGTATTTT. Protein product: CASSKDQGSRTDTQYF.

The chain uses TRBV19 and TRBJ2-1, with 10 bases fitting TRBD2. This CDR3 is built from 14 residues. V shed 2 bases, J shed 9 bases, and the junction held 4 bases outside the gene matches. CDR1 is LNHDA, CDR2 SQIVND, per germline (reference sequence). Written as DNA, the CDR3 is TGTGCCAGTAGTATACTAGCGGGAGCGGGTGAGCAGTTCTTC. Its translation: CASSILAGAGEQFF.

The rearrangement uses TRBV6-6 and TRBJ2-1; 9 nucleotides line up with TRBD2. This CDR3 has 16 amino acids. The V and J ends lost 3 bases and 7 bases, in that order; junction bases with no gene match: 10. Germline CDR1 MNHNY, CDR2 SVGAGI (reference sequence). CDR3 nucleotides: TGTGCCAGCAGTTATTTGGCGGGAGGGCCGGAGAATGAGCAGTTCTTC. This gives the protein CASSYLAGGPENEQFF.

Regarding this clone: This CDR3 is also generated by other DNA sequences in the sample. V and J are TRBV6-5 and TRBJ1-1; TRBD1 matches 9 bases. The J segment lost 4 bases and the V segment lost 0 bases, leaving 0 bases of the junction unmatched. Germline CDR1 and CDR2: MNHEY and SVGAGI. The CDR3 runs 14 residues. CDR3 sequence reads: CASSYSTGGTEAFF. CDR3 DNA: TGTGCCAGCAGTTACTCGACAGGGGGCACTGAAGCTTTCTTT.

DNA of the CDR3: TGTGCCAGCAGTTACCTTGACAGGGGGCGCGATGAAAAACTGTTTTTT. It codes for CASSYLDRGRDEKLFF. V usage is TRBV6-6 and J usage is TRBJ1-4; 10 bases agree with TRBD1. Germline CDR1 is MNHNY and CDR2 is SVGAGI (reference sequence). The CDR3 has 16 amino acids. Trimming took 2 bases from V and 6 from J; bases not matched to a gene: 6.

This chain uses TRBV12-5 with TRBJ2-1; D remains unclear. From germline, CDR1 is LGHNT and CDR2 FRNRAP. V lost 6 bases and J lost 7, with 4 bases in between. The CDR3 consists of 10 residues. The CDR3: CASGPNEQFF. CDR3 DNA sequence: TGTGCTAGTGGCCCGAATGAGCAGTTCTTC.

The V gene is TRBV9, the J gene TRBJ2-3; D may be TRBD2 (7 bases). V gave up 3 bases and J gave up 1 base, with 15 bases separating them. Germline CDR1 and CDR2: SGDLS and YYNGEE. CDR3 length: 16 residues. For the CDR3, the DNA is TGTGCCAGCAGCGAAAGGGGAGGGGGAGGCACAGATACGCAGTATTTT. Protein: CASSERGGGGTDTQYF.

The rearrangement joins TRBV5-1 to TRBJ1-3; no reliable D call. Germline assignment: CDR1 SGHRS and CDR2 YFSETQ. The ends were cut back, 5 bases at V and 2 bases at J, with 11 bases in the middle. This CDR3 is built from 14 residues. The CDR3 nucleotides read TGCGCCAGCAGTTTGACCCTAACTGGAAACACCATATATTTT. Translated, it gives CASSLTLTGNTIYF.

This sequence joins TRBV28 and TRBJ2-1; tentative D call: TRBD1 (6 bases). CDR1 and CDR2 from the germline V gene are MDHEN and SYDVKM. The CDR3 has 12 amino acids. The V end lost 5 bases, the J end lost 6 bases, and 8 bases lay between the germline ends. CDR3 sequence: CASSIQGNEQFF. CDR3 sequence (DNA): TGTGCCAGCAGTATACAGGGCAATGAGCAGTTCTTC.

Regarding this clone: The same CDR3 also results from other DNA sequences found in this sample. The chain uses TRBV9 and TRBJ2-7, with D tentatively TRBD2 (6 bases). Per germline, CDR1 SGDLS and CDR2 YYNGEE. CDR3 length equals 12 residues. The germline V and J ends were trimmed by 4 bases and 3 bases, with 8 bases remaining between them. The CDR3: CASSPGGYEQYF. The CDR3 DNA is TGTGCCAGCAGCCCCGGGGGCTACGAGCAGTACTTC.

The chain joins TRBV6-4 to TRBJ1-3, with a weak D call TRBD1 (5 bases). There are 14 residues in the CDR3. CDR1 is MRHNA, CDR2 SNTAGT, per germline. The V gene lost 6 bases and the J gene lost 3 bases, with 12 bases spanning the gap. The CDR3 reads CASSGHAGGNTIYF. The CDR3 DNA sequence: TGTGCCAGCAGCGGACACGCTGGTGGAAACACCATATATTTT.

The chain is built from TRBV5-5 and TRBJ1-1; D is unresolved. The germline V and J ends were trimmed by 7 bases and 6 bases, with 16 bases remaining between them. There are 13 residues in the CDR3. Germline CDR1 SGHKS, CDR2 YYEKEE (reference sequence). CDR3 sequence: CASSSGPAAEAFF. The CDR3 nucleotides are TGTGCCAGCTCCAGCGGGCCCGCTGCTGAAGCTTTCTTT.

The chain is built from TRBV27 and TRBJ2-7, with a possible D match to TRBD1 (6 bases). The V gene lost 6 bases and the J gene lost 2 bases, with 20 bases spanning the gap. The CDR3 is 16 residues long. The germline gives CDR1 MNHEY, CDR2 SMNVEV (reference sequence). CDR3 region: CASRGPTGTIPYEQYF. The CDR3 DNA is TGTGCCAGCAGAGGCCCTACAGGGACCATACCCTACGAGCAGTACTTC.

This sequence joins TRBV6-5 and TRBJ2-7, with 10 bases lining up with TRBD2. CDR1 is MNHEY and CDR2 is SVGAGI in the germline V gene. V gave up 0 bases and J gave up 5 bases; unmatched junction bases: 4. CDR3 length: 15 residues. CDR3 sequence: CASSYSSGRFDEQYF. CDR3 DNA sequence: TGTGCCAGCAGTTACTCTAGCGGGAGGTTCGACGAGCAGTACTTC.

The chain joins TRBV6-5 to TRBJ1-2; no reliable D call. The V and J ends lost 6 bases and 0 bases respectively, with 8 bases between them. This CDR3 region has 13 residues. Germline V lookup: CDR1 MNHEY, CDR2 SVGAGI. The CDR3 sequence is CASRGLTNYGYTF. The CDR3 nucleotides are TGTGCCAGCAGGGGCCTAACTAACTATGGCTACACCTTC.

V is TRBV19 and J is TRBJ2-5; 9 positions agree with TRBD2. CDR1 and CDR2 (germline): LNHDA, SQIVND (reference sequence). This CDR3 contains 18 residues. V shed 5 bases, J shed 2 bases, and the junction held 15 bases outside the gene matches. The CDR3 spells CASSPRTSVPHPQETQYF. CDR3 nucleotide sequence: TGTGCCAGTAGTCCCCGGACTAGCGTGCCACACCCACAAGAGACCCAGTACTTC.

The rearrangement links TRBV5-6 to TRBJ2-2, with D maybe TRBD2 (6 bases). Germline lookup yields CDR1 SGHDT and CDR2 YYEEEE. The CDR3 contains 18 residues. Trimming stripped 1 base from V and 0 bases from J, with 16 bases between. The DNA for the CDR3 is TGTGCCAGCAGCTTGATTTTTCGGGGGACTTCGAACACCGGGGAGCTGTTTTTT. Translated, it gives CASSLIFRGTSNTGELFF.

CDR3 sequence reads: CAAGGHSNTGELFF. For the CDR3, the DNA is TGTGCCGCTGGCGGGCACTCGAACACCGGGGAGCTGTTTTTT. The chain joins TRBV27 to TRBJ2-2; D is perhaps TRBD2 (5 bases). Germline V gene data show CDR1 as MNHEY and CDR2 as SMNVEV (reference sequence). The V end was cut by 11 bases, the J end by 0 bases, with 13 bases between. The CDR3 totals 14 residues.

This chain uses TRBV5-6 with TRBJ2-5, with 7 bases lining up with TRBD2. J lost 2 bases, V lost 4 bases, and 11 bases had no gene match. The CDR3 runs 16 residues. The germline V gene has CDR1 SGHDT and CDR2 YYEEEE. The CDR3 region is CASSLAWGGPQETQYF. The CDR3, as DNA: TGTGCCAGCAGCCTAGCTTGGGGAGGGCCTCAAGAGACCCAGTACTTC. Based on the CDR3 plus reference TRBV5-6 and TRBJ2-5, the full variable domain is DAGVTQSPTHLIKTRGQQVTLRCSPKSGHDTVSWYQQALGQGPQFIFQYYEEEERQRGNFPDRFSGHQFPNYSSELNVNALLLGDSALYLCASSLAWGGPQETQYFGPGTRLLVL.

The chain recombines TRBV6-5 with TRBJ1-4; the D gene is possibly TRBD1 (6 bases). V lost 4 bases and J 0 bases, leaving 9 bases between the germline ends. CDR3 length equals 15 residues. Germline V gene sequence: CDR1 MNHEY, CDR2 SVGAGI. CDR3 sequence: CASSSTGSTNEKLFF. The CDR3 region has the DNA TGTGCCAGCAGTTCCACAGGGTCAACTAATGAAAAACTGTTTTTT.

This rearrangement joins TRBV4-1 to TRBJ1-1, with a possible D match to TRBD1 (5 bases). Between the trimmed V and J ends, which lost 2 bases and 5 bases, there was a span of 18 bases. In germline, CDR1 is MGHRA, CDR2 YSYEKL. The CDR3 runs to 16 residues. The CDR3 nucleotides read TGCGCCAGCAGCCAACCTGACTGGGCAGGGTATACTGAAGCTTTCTTT. This gives the protein CASSQPDWAGYTEAFF.

The rearrangement uses TRBV5-1 and TRBJ2-7, with 15 bases that match TRBD2. Germline-derived CDR1 and CDR2 are SGHRS and YFSETQ. The CDR3 runs to 17 residues. V lost 0 bases and J lost 1; bases outside the gene matches: 2. The CDR3 region has the DNA TGCGCCAGCAGCTTGGTGGGACTAGCGGGAGGATCCTACGAGCAGTACTTC. This encodes CASSLVGLAGGSYEQYF.

This chain links TRBV5-6 with TRBJ1-1; D unresolved. Germline CDR1 and CDR2: SGHDT and YYEEEE. CDR3 length equals 13 residues. V lost 2 bases and J lost 8, with 13 bases in between. CDR3 in DNA: TGTGCCAGCAGCTTTCCCCGACAAAACGAAGCTTTCTTT. Protein sequence: CASSFPRQNEAFF.

The chain joins TRBV6-5 to TRBJ1-2, with 7 bases matching TRBD1. Germline CDR1 MNHEY, CDR2 SVGAGI. V shed 6 bases and J 4 bases; nucleotides not matched to a gene: 8. This CDR3 is built from 14 residues. CDR3: CASRVTGQSYGYTF. The CDR3 DNA reads as TGTGCCAGCAGGGTAACGGGACAGAGCTATGGCTACACCTTC.